The present TCR beta chain was sequenced within a study of shared clonotypes between healthy human individuals. The protocol was immunoSEQ multiplex PCR, while the TCRdb copy is restricted to in-frame clones and leaves out a portion. The sample contains about a million clones, approximately 77% of which appear only once. Study-wide results and limits: Non-shared clonotypes showed lower generation probabilities than clonotypes common to all four donors.

Concerning this clone: The antigen is undetermined.

The CDR3 length is 17 residues. Germline values: CDR1 LGHNA, CDR2 YNFKEQ. The V end lost 3 bases, the J end lost 0 bases, and 18 bases lay between the germline ends. Sequencing was carried out using memory CD4+ T cells from PBMCs. Subset in this sample: CD45RA-negative fraction. The V gene is TRBV4-2, the J gene TRBJ2-7; possible D gene TRBD1, 5 bases. This TCR derives from a man aged 18 to 35 in good health. Some clones in this sample may be carry-over from other donors' samples. The CDR3 DNA follows: TGTGCCAGCAGCCAGGGGCTATTCACTACTTGCTCCTACGAGCAGTACTTC. Translation: CASSQGLFTTCSYEQYF.